The 16 T cell receptor beta chains below were found in one sample sequenced in a study of T cell responses to AZD1222 COVID-19 vaccine. Libraries were prepared by immunoSEQ multiplex PCR; TCRdb keeps only in-frame clonotypes and omits some of them. The sample includes roughly 200,000 clones, roughly 92% of them seen just once. Sequenced material: peripheral blood, taken 28 days after the second AZD1222 dose. All receptors come from an adult who received the AZD1222 COVID-19 vaccine.

This clone has a handful of counts. Relative to the germline gene, one junction end is altered; a read error may explain this. The chain combines TRBV7-7 with TRBJ2-1; TRBD2 aligns across 11 bases. CDR3 length: 17 residues. Germline V gene lookup returns CDR1 SSHAT and CDR2 FNYEAQ (reference sequence). The CDR3 protein is CASSPNSGRGPYNEQFF. Here the CDR3 DNA reads TGTGCTAGCAGCCCTAATAGCGGGAGGGGGCCCTACAATGAGCAGTTCTTC.

The CDR3 DNA reads TGCGCCAGCAGCTTGGTGGCAGCTTCTGAAGCTTTCTTT. Its protein product is CASSLVAASEAFF. The rearrangement links TRBV5-1 to TRBJ1-1; D is ambiguous. The V end was cut by 0 bases, the J end by 6 bases, with 9 bases between. Germline-derived CDR1 and CDR2 are SGHRS and YFSETQ. CDR3 length: 13 residues.

Only one count was recorded for this clone. The chain uses TRBV6-2 or TRBV6-3 and TRBJ2-3; 8 nucleotides align to TRBD2. Germline V gene data show CDR1 as MNHEY and CDR2 as SVGEGT. J was trimmed by 11 bases and V by 5 bases; bases with no gene match: 9. The CDR3 has 13 amino acids. CDR3 sequence (DNA): TGTGCCAGCAGTAGAATAGCGGGAATTGGGCAGTATTTT. Its protein is CASSRIAGIGQYF.

This clone appeared once. This sequence joins TRBV6-1 and TRBJ2-1; possible D gene TRBD1, 5 bases. The CDR3 covers 18 residues. V lost 3 bases, J lost 0 bases, and 18 bases lay in between. Germline V CDR1 and CDR2: MNHNS, SASEGT. CDR3: CASSDQATTVVSYNEQFF. The CDR3 nucleotides are TGTGCCAGCAGTGATCAGGCGACGACAGTTGTCTCCTACAATGAGCAGTTCTTC.

The chain is built from TRBV4-1 and TRBJ2-5, with 11 bases lining up with TRBD2. V shed 0 bases, J shed 5 bases, and the junction held 5 bases outside the gene matches. Germline V gene lookup returns CDR1 MGHRA and CDR2 YSYEKL. The CDR3 consists of 16 residues. The CDR3: CASSQEASGRSETQYF. The CDR3 DNA sequence: TGCGCCAGCAGCCAAGAGGCTAGCGGGAGGTCGGAGACCCAGTACTTC.

The chain uses TRBV6-1 and TRBJ1-2; 9 bases map to TRBD1. CDR1 is MNHNS, CDR2 SASEGT, per germline. This CDR3 contains 17 residues. Trimming at V came to 2 bases and at J to 7 bases, leaving 14 bases not matched to a gene. The CDR3 is CASSEQNAGTGIRGYTF. The CDR3 nucleotides are TGTGCCAGCAGTGAACAAAACGCCGGGACAGGGATTCGTGGCTACACCTTC.

Written as DNA, the CDR3 is TGCGCCAGCAGCCAAGCCTCGGGACCCGGGGGGACTGAAGCTTTCTTT. Amino acid sequence: CASSQASGPGGTEAFF. The V call is TRBV4-3, the J call TRBJ1-1, with D perhaps TRBD1 (5 bases). In germline, CDR1 is LGHNA, CDR2 YSLEER. V shed 1 base and J shed 5 bases, with 17 bases lying between them. This CDR3 is 16 amino acids long.

The genes are TRBV21-1 and TRBJ2-5; TRBD1 is taken as the D call from the table, unchecked against the DNA. TRBV21-1 counts as a pseudogene. This CDR3 region has 14 residues. The chain's CDR3 is CASSEQGTQETQYF. CDR3 in DNA: TGTGCCAGCAGCGAACAGGGGACTCAAGAGACCCAGTACTTC.

The rearrangement joins TRBV28 to TRBJ1-1, with 11 bases matching TRBD1. Germline V gene data show CDR1 as MDHEN and CDR2 as SYDVKM. This CDR3 has 14 residues. The junction had 4 bases not matched to a gene; V was cut back by 6 bases and J by 4 bases. In DNA, the CDR3 is TGTGCCAGCAGCCTTGGGACAGGGGGCACTGAAGCTTTCTTT. Its protein product is CASSLGTGGTEAFF.

V usage is TRBV11-2 and J usage is TRBJ2-1, with D possibly matching TRBD2 (6 bases). The V end lost 4 bases, the J end lost 3 bases, and 7 bases lay between the germline ends. The germline V gene encodes CDR1 SGHAT and CDR2 FQNNGV. The CDR3 totals 13 residues. CDR3 protein: CASSSGLYNEQFF. The CDR3 nucleotides are TGTGCCAGCAGCTCGGGACTCTACAATGAGCAGTTCTTC.

The J gene is TRBJ2-7, the V gene TRBV11-2, with D possibly being TRBD2 (5 bases). Per the germline V gene, CDR1 is SGHAT and CDR2 is FQNNGV. The CDR3 totals 15 residues. The ends were cut back, 1 base at V and 6 bases at J, with 16 bases in the middle. This CDR3 is CASSLVALGSSEQYF. For the CDR3, the DNA is TGTGCCAGCAGCTTAGTAGCGCTAGGGTCGAGCGAGCAGTACTTC.

The chain couples TRBV9 to TRBJ2-2; 11 nucleotides align to TRBD2. The V gene's germline CDR1 is SGDLS and CDR2 YYNGEE. The V segment lost 4 bases and the J segment 4 bases; nucleotides outside the gene matches: 9. The CDR3 contains 17 residues. CDR3 sequence (DNA): TGTGCCAGCAGCCCCCTAGCGGGAGGAACGGTCACCGGGGAGCTGTTTTTT. Its protein product is CASSPLAGGTVTGELFF. The full variable domain, completed using reference TRBV9 and TRBJ2-2, is DSGVTQTPKHLITATGQRVTLRCSPRSGDLSVYWYQQSLDQGLQFLIQYYNGEERAKGNILERFSAQQFPDLHSELNLSSLELGDSALYFCASSPLAGGTVTGELFFGEGSRLTVL.

The V and J genes are TRBV30 and TRBJ2-5; TRBD2 might be the D (5 bases). The germline gives CDR1 GTSNPN, CDR2 SVGIG (reference sequence). The V gene lost 7 bases and the J gene lost 5 bases, with 17 bases spanning the gap. This CDR3 has 13 amino acids. CDR3 sequence (DNA): TGTGCCTCCCCGCCCACTAGTTTCGAGACCCAGTACTTC. Protein: CASPPTSFETQYF. The variable domain in full, completed from reference TRBV30 and TRBJ2-5, reads SQTIHQWPATLVQPVGSPLSLECTVEGTSNPNLYWYRQAAGRGLQLLFYSVGIGQISSEVPQNLSASRPQDRQFILSSKKLLLSDSGFYLCASPPTSFETQYFGPGTRLLVL.

The J gene is TRBJ2-5, the V gene TRBV10-3, with 7 bases matching TRBD1. The CDR3 sequence is 14 residues long. J was trimmed by 4 bases and V by 2 bases; bases with no gene match: 4. Germline loops: CDR1 ENHRY, CDR2 SYGVKD. In DNA form, the CDR3 reads TGTGCCATCAGTGAGGAGGGGGCGGGAGAGACCCAGTACTTC. Its translation is CAISEEGAGETQYF.

CDR3 coding DNA: TGTGCCAGCTCCCCGGGCTTTAGCACAGATACGCAGTATTTT. Protein: CASSPGFSTDTQYF. This chain uses TRBV6-5 with TRBJ2-3; D is undetermined. Trimming pared 8 bases from V and 0 bases from J, leaving 12 bases between. Looked up from germline, CDR1 is MNHEY and CDR2 is SVGAGI. The CDR3 extends over 14 amino acids.

The rearrangement uses TRBV20-1 and TRBJ2-5; 10 nucleotides line up with TRBD2. Germline V lookup: CDR1 DFQATT, CDR2 SNEGSKA (reference sequence). The CDR3 consists of 14 residues. J gave up 5 bases and V 3 bases, and 6 bases lay outside the gene matches. The DNA of the CDR3 is TGCAGTGCTAGTAAGCGGGAGGGAGGTGAGACCCAGTACTTC. Encoded protein: CSASKREGGETQYF.